The 8 T cell receptor beta chains in this list originate from one sample, sequenced in a study of cytomegalovirus exposure and HLA in healthy donors. PCR employed 60 Vbeta and 13 Jbeta primers. Only in-frame clones appear in the TCRdb table, and some are missing; sequencing was by immunoSEQ multiplex PCR. The sample gives some 170,000 clones, more than 65% of which show up once; approximately 10% is in the top ten. Sequencing was performed on PBMCs. Receptors originate from a man younger than 35 in good health and CMV-seropositive.

This sequence joins TRBV30 and TRBJ2-5; a weak D match, TRBD2 (8 bases). Germline V lookup: CDR1 GTSNPN, CDR2 SVGIG (reference sequence). The germline V and J ends were trimmed by 4 bases and 1 base, with 16 bases remaining between them. This CDR3 has 15 amino acids. DNA for the CDR3: TGTGCCTGGACCCGGGAGGGGGACAGCCAAGAGACCCAGTACTTC. As protein: CAWTREGDSQETQYF.

The rearrangement uses TRBV7-8 and TRBJ2-1; D may be TRBD1 (6 bases). CDR1 is SGHVS, CDR2 FQNEAQ, per germline. The germline V and J ends were trimmed by 5 bases and 9 bases, with 14 bases remaining between them. The CDR3 totals 13 residues. The CDR3 is CASSRILGGEQFF. The CDR3 DNA reads TGTGCCAGCAGCCGAATACTAGGGGGTGAGCAGTTCTTC.

The CDR3 DNA sequence: TGTGCCAGCTCACCCGGGACAGCCATTGAAGCTTTCTTT. Protein: CASSPGTAIEAFF. The rearrangement uses TRBV18 and TRBJ1-1; 7 bases agree with TRBD1. The CDR3 contains 13 residues. Trimming cost V 3 bases and J 7 bases; bases outside gene matches: 5. Germline CDR1 KGHSH, CDR2 LQKENI. The variable domain in full, with the rest retrieved from reference TRBV18 and TRBJ1-1, is NAGVMQNPRHLVRRRGQEARLRCSPMKGHSHVYWYRQLPEEGLKFMVYLQKENIIDESGMPKERFSAEFPKEGPSILRIQQVVRGDSAAYFCASSPGTAIEAFFGQGTRLTVV.

The J gene is TRBJ1-1, the V gene TRBV2, with 10 positions matching TRBD1. The length of the CDR3 is 16 residues. In germline, CDR1 is SNHLY, CDR2 FYNNEI. The V gene end was trimmed by 6 bases and the J gene end by 6 bases; junction bases not matched to a gene: 13. CDR3 DNA sequence: TGTGCCAGCAGGCGCATTCCCGGGACAGGGGAGGCTGAAGCTTTCTTT. Residues: CASRRIPGTGEAEAFF. Complete variable domain (other parts from reference TRBV2 and TRBJ1-1): EPEVTQTPSHQVTQMGQEVILRCVPISNHLYFYWYRQILGQKVEFLVSFYNNEISEKSEIFDDQFSVERPDGSNFTLKIRSTKLEDSAMYFCASRRIPGTGEAEAFFGQGTRLTVV.

The chain has TRBV25-1 and TRBJ2-5; 7 bases line up with TRBD2. The CDR3 runs to 15 residues. Trimming cost V 0 bases and J 5 bases; bases outside gene matches: 6. CDR1 is MGHDK, CDR2 SYGVNS, per germline. The CDR3 bases are TGTGCCAGCAGTGAATACGGATGGGGGGGGGAGACCCAGTACTTC. This gives the protein CASSEYGWGGETQYF.

The genes are TRBV4-1 and TRBJ2-2; D ambiguous. There are 14 residues in the CDR3. Trimming pared 0 bases from V and 4 bases from J, leaving 6 bases between. CDR1 and CDR2 from the germline V gene are MGHRA and YSYEKL. This chain's CDR3 is CASSQDPSTGELFF. DNA of the CDR3: TGCGCCAGCAGCCAAGATCCCAGCACCGGGGAGCTGTTTTTT.

This clone appeared once. The CDR3 DNA reads TGCGCCAGCAGCCAGTTACAGGGTTACGTTCCCTATGATAACTATGGCTACACCTTC. Translation: CASSQLQGYVPYDNYGYTF. The chain couples TRBV4-1 to TRBJ1-2, with D possibly TRBD1 on 6 matching bases. The germline V and J ends were trimmed by 3 bases and 1 base, with 24 bases remaining between them. CDR1 is MGHRA, CDR2 YSYEKL, per germline. The CDR3 runs to 19 residues.

The gene calls are TRBV7-8 and TRBJ1-1, with 7 positions matching TRBD1. Trimming at V came to 5 bases and at J to 7 bases, leaving 7 bases not matched to a gene. CDR3 size: 13 residues. Per germline, CDR1 SGHVS and CDR2 FQNEAQ. CDR3 region: CASSQRTGLEAFF. Written as DNA, the CDR3 is TGTGCCAGCAGCCAACGGACAGGCCTTGAAGCTTTCTTT.